This TCR beta chain was sequenced during a study of OX40 agonist ivuxolimab in advanced cancers. Study information: Hepatocellular carcinoma, melanoma, renal cell or head and neck cancer occurred in dose-escalation patients.

Trimming removed 7 bases from V and 0 bases from J, with 10 bases in between. Germline lookup yields CDR1 MDHEN and CDR2 SYDVKM. This CDR3 is 14 amino acids long. The data were produced by immunoSEQ multiplex PCR, yet TCRdb's version contains in-frame clones alone and is incomplete. The data contain just over 14,000 clones, 80% of them singletons. General study findings and limits: Expanded clones were, on average, more numerous in CD8+ T cells than in CD4+.

This clone came up a few times. Its antigen is unidentified. This chain uses TRBV28 with TRBJ2-1, with a weak D call TRBD2 (5 bases). The clonotype was recovered from an adult with an advanced solid tumor such as melanoma, head and neck, liver or kidney cancer. This specimen was CD4+ or CD8+ T cells sorted from blood, taken in a trial of the OX40 agonist ivuxolimab. The CDR3: CASKVGSSYNEQFF. The CDR3 nucleotides are TGTGCCAGCAAAGTTGGGAGCTCCTACAATGAGCAGTTCTTC.